The sample holds many counts of the clone carrying this T cell receptor beta chain. V trimming: 0 bases; J trimming: 9 bases; junction bases outside the gene matches: 5. Germline values: CDR1 SGHRS, CDR2 YFSETQ. The CDR3 totals 15 residues. The data belong to a study of T cells in Graves' hyperthyroidism and ophthalmopathy. TCR beta CDR3 sequences were amplified from RNA transcripts. A set of HTBI primers served as the primers for a first-round RT-PCR of the TCR CDR3. Each CDR3 protein is one row after TCRdb ran MiXCR on the multiplex PCR reads. This repertoire shows about 640,000 distinct CDR3 sequences, roughly 15% found once; its top ten account for roughly an eighth. Among ophthalmopathy patients, the Clinical Activity Score reached at least 3, the NOSPECS grade reached at least 4, and duration remained under 3 months. Diagnosing involved the use of clinical symptoms, serum thyroxine and TRAb, thyroid ultrasound and orbital computed tomography. Fresh peripheral blood, under 13 ml, yielded the PBMCs.

The sequenced material came from blood. The chain employs TRBV5-1 and TRBJ2-1; the match to TRBD2 covers 11 bases. The clonotype originates from a woman aged 45-60 years with Graves' ophthalmopathy. CDR3: CASSLATSGIGEQFF. CDR3 DNA sequence: TGCGCCAGCAGCTTGGCGACTAGCGGGATTGGTGAGCAGTTCTTC.